What follows are 22 T cell receptor beta chains derived from one specimen sequenced in a study of T cell responses to AZD1222 COVID-19 vaccine. The protocol was immunoSEQ multiplex PCR, while the TCRdb copy is restricted to in-frame clones and leaves out a portion. Of about 120,000 clones in the sample, roughly 85% were seen once. Sequenced here: peripheral blood, sampled on day 0 of MenACWY control vaccination. The receptors here all came from an adult in good health.

The chain is built from TRBV19 and TRBJ1-1; perhaps TRBD1 as D (5 bases). CDR3 length equals 17 residues. Germline CDR1 reads LNHDA; CDR2 reads SQIVND (reference sequence). With 3 bases removed from V and 1 base from J, the gap between germline ends came to 18 bases. Here the CDR3 DNA reads TGTGCCAGTAGTATCTTAGAGACAGACCGAACGAACACTGAAGCTTTCTTT. Translated, it gives CASSILETDRTNTEAFF.

The V gene is TRBV7-2, the J gene TRBJ1-5; D is ambiguous. The CDR3 contains 15 residues. Germline CDR1 SGHTA, CDR2 FQGNSA. Trimming took off 5 bases at V and 0 bases at J, with 11 bases between the two ends. The CDR3 is CASSKGRYSNQPQHF. For the CDR3, the DNA is TGTGCCAGCAGCAAAGGACGGTATAGCAATCAGCCCCAGCATTTT.

The chain recombines TRBV18 with TRBJ2-7, with D maybe TRBD2 (6 bases). This CDR3 region has 15 residues. V was trimmed by 3 bases and J by 3 bases, leaving 15 bases between them. CDR1 and CDR2 (germline): KGHSH, LQKENI. CDR3: CASSPQDWGDYEQYF. The DNA of the CDR3 is TGTGCCAGCTCACCCCAGGACTGGGGGGACTACGAGCAGTACTTC.

The chain employs TRBV7-9 and TRBJ1-1; TRBD1 aligns across 7 bases. The V segment lost 5 bases and the J segment 1 base; nucleotides outside the gene matches: 4. CDR1 SEHNR and CDR2 FQNEAQ come from the germline V gene (reference sequence). The CDR3 has 14 amino acids. The CDR3 region is CASSTQGWNTEAFF. Here the CDR3 DNA reads TGTGCCAGCAGCACACAGGGGTGGAACACTGAAGCTTTCTTT.

This chain links TRBV5-1 with TRBJ1-6; 11 bases fit TRBD1. The CDR3 has 14 amino acids. Trimming took 4 bases from V and 13 from J; bases not matched to a gene: 7. The germline V gene encodes CDR1 SGHRS and CDR2 YFSETQ. CDR3 amino acids: CASSAWTGGEPLHF. CDR3 DNA sequence: TGCGCCAGCAGCGCCTGGACAGGGGGCGAGCCCCTCCACTTT. Complete variable domain (other parts from reference TRBV5-1 and TRBJ1-6): KAGVTQTPRYLIKTRGQQVTLSCSPISGHRSVSWYQQTPGQGLQFLFEYFSETQRNKGNFPGRFSGRQFSNSRSEMNVSTLELGDSALYLCASSAWTGGEPLHFGNGTRLTVT.

The chain couples TRBV6-5 to TRBJ2-7; D tentatively fits TRBD1 or TRBD2 (5 bases each). The CDR3 sequence is 13 residues long. The V end lost 6 bases, the J end lost 2 bases, and 11 bases lay between the germline ends. CDR1 is MNHEY and CDR2 is SVGAGI in the germline V gene. The DNA for the CDR3 is TGTGCCAGCAGCCTGGGGGAAGCCTACGAGCAGTACTTC. Translation gives CASSLGEAYEQYF.

This sequence joins TRBV5-1 and TRBJ1-5; 10 nucleotides agree with TRBD1. Germline values: CDR1 SGHRS, CDR2 YFSETQ. CDR3 length equals 17 residues. The trim removed 0 bases at V and 7 bases at J, leaving 10 bases unmatched. The CDR3: CASSLGTGTGVGQPQHF. The CDR3 DNA follows: TGCGCCAGCAGCTTGGGTACCGGGACAGGGGTGGGGCAGCCCCAGCATTTT.

CDR3 loop: CASSPLGFAFATNEKLFF. The CDR3 region has the DNA TGTGCCAGCAGTCCTCTCGGATTTGCCTTTGCAACTAATGAAAAACTGTTTTTT. The rearrangement uses TRBV6-6 and TRBJ1-4; D gene uncertain. V lost 5 bases, J lost 0 bases, and 19 bases lay in between. This CDR3 is 18 amino acids long. Germline CDR1 reads MNHNY; CDR2 reads SVGAGI (reference sequence).

The rearrangement uses TRBV6-5 and TRBJ2-1; no reliable D call. CDR1 is MNHEY, CDR2 SVGAGI, per germline. The CDR3 is 13 residues long. Trimming pared 5 bases from V and 6 bases from J, leaving 11 bases between. CDR3 nucleotide sequence: TGTGCCAGCAGTCCGACTCCCTCCAATGAGCAGTTCTTC. Its translation: CASSPTPSNEQFF.

The rearrangement joins TRBV5-6 to TRBJ1-2, with 7 bases lining up with TRBD1. V dropped 4 bases and J dropped 4; count of bases not matched to a gene: 13. Germline V CDR1 and CDR2: SGHDT, YYEEEE. This CDR3 is 16 amino acids long. CDR3 residues: CASSPALQGGAYGYTF. DNA of the CDR3: TGTGCCAGCAGCCCCGCTCTCCAGGGGGGGGCCTATGGCTACACCTTC.

J is TRBJ1-6 and V is TRBV3-1 (or the pseudogene TRBV3-2); 9 nucleotides agree with TRBD1. Trimming removed 4 bases from V and 1 base from J; junction bases left unmatched: 2. Germline loops: CDR1 LGHDT, CDR2 YNNKEL (reference sequence). The CDR3 is 16 amino acids. Here the CDR3 reads CASSLGTGSYNSPLHF. The CDR3 coding sequence is TGTGCCAGCAGCCTCGGGACAGGGTCCTATAATTCACCCCTCCACTTT.

This chain connects TRBV4-1 to TRBJ1-5; D unresolved. Germline CDR1 MGHRA, CDR2 YSYEKL. V lost 1 base, J lost 3 bases, and 7 bases lay in between. CDR3 length: 14 amino acids. CDR3 amino acids: CASSQVAINQPQHF. CDR3 DNA: TGCGCCAGCAGCCAAGTCGCCATCAATCAGCCCCAGCATTTT.

The chain uses TRBV5-1 and TRBJ1-2; TRBD1 is a possible D gene (6 bases). V was cut by 2 bases and J by 4 bases, with 24 bases left in between. Germline lookup yields CDR1 SGHRS and CDR2 YFSETQ. There are 18 residues in the CDR3. The CDR3 DNA is TGCGCCAGCAGCTTTCGACGAGAGGGGGTCCATCGGACCTATGGCTACACCTTC. This sequence encodes CASSFRREGVHRTYGYTF.

This clone was observed a single time. In nucleotides, the CDR3 is TGCGCCAGCCGGTTGACAGGGGCCGTAGGAGAGCAGTACTTC. Translating gives CASRLTGAVGEQYF. The V call is TRBV5-1, the J call TRBJ2-7, with TRBD1 matching over 8 bases. Trimming cost V 7 bases and J 7 bases; bases outside gene matches: 13. Germline CDR1 is SGHRS and CDR2 is YFSETQ. This CDR3 is built from 14 residues.

This chain links TRBV19 with TRBJ1-1, with TRBD1 as a possible D gene (6 bases). V lost 9 bases and J 10 bases, leaving 21 bases between the germline ends. The germline V gene encodes CDR1 LNHDA and CDR2 SQIVND (reference sequence). This CDR3 spans 13 amino acids. The CDR3 nucleotides read TGTGCCAGCCAGGACAGCCCCGAGCGGCGAGCTTTCTTT. Encoded protein: CASQDSPERRAFF.

The J gene is TRBJ2-6, the V gene TRBV18; D is undetermined. With 3 bases removed from V and 0 bases from J, the gap between germline ends came to 6 bases. Germline loops: CDR1 KGHSH, CDR2 LQKENI. The CDR3 spans 15 residues. In DNA form, the CDR3 reads TGTGCCAGCTCACCTACTTACTCTGGGGCCAACGTCCTGACTTTC. Encoded protein: CASSPTYSGANVLTF.

The rearrangement links TRBV28 to TRBJ1-2; D might be TRBD1 (6 bases). V lost 5 bases to trimming and J lost 4 bases, with 14 bases between them. The CDR3 consists of 14 residues. CDR1 and CDR2 from the germline V gene are MDHEN and SYDVKM. CDR3 protein: CASSRGGSTYGYTF. The DNA of the CDR3 is TGTGCCAGCAGTCGAGGGGGGAGTACCTATGGCTACACCTTC.

This rearrangement joins TRBV4-2 to TRBJ2-5, with D possibly being TRBD1 or TRBD2 (5 bases each). The CDR3 extends over 13 amino acids. From germline, CDR1 is LGHNA and CDR2 YNFKEQ. V was trimmed by 1 base and J by 2 bases, leaving 5 bases between them. The CDR3 region is CASSQGGQETQYF. CDR3 DNA sequence: TGTGCCAGCAGCCAAGGGGGGCAAGAGACCCAGTACTTC.

The rearrangement uses TRBV9 and TRBJ2-3, with 12 bases lining up with TRBD2. The J segment lost 5 bases and the V segment lost 2 bases, leaving 6 bases of the junction unmatched. The CDR3 extends over 16 amino acids. Per germline, CDR1 SGDLS and CDR2 YYNGEE. The CDR3 protein is CASSVTSGGLGDTQYF. The CDR3 nucleotides read TGTGCCAGCAGCGTCACTAGCGGGGGGCTGGGAGATACGCAGTATTTT.

The chain has TRBV10-3 and TRBJ2-3; 9 bases map to TRBD2. The germline gives CDR1 ENHRY, CDR2 SYGVKD. The V segment lost 5 bases and the J segment 0 bases; nucleotides outside the gene matches: 3. The CDR3 sequence is 15 residues long. This CDR3 is CAISPGLASTDTQYF. DNA of the CDR3: TGTGCCATCAGTCCTGGACTAGCGAGCACAGATACGCAGTATTTT.

The chain has TRBV28 and TRBJ1-4, with D unresolved. Germline values: CDR1 MDHEN, CDR2 SYDVKM. The V gene lost 3 bases and the J gene lost 6 bases, with 14 bases spanning the gap. The CDR3 contains 15 residues. The CDR3 loop reads CASSFRSWADEKLFF. The CDR3 bases are TGTGCCAGCAGTTTCCGATCGTGGGCAGATGAAAAACTGTTTTTT.

The chain couples TRBV2 to TRBJ1-4; no clear D. CDR1 is SNHLY, CDR2 FYNNEI, per germline. V shed 6 bases and J shed 3 bases, with 8 bases lying between them. The CDR3 has 13 amino acids. The CDR3 DNA is TGTGCCAGCAGGCGGGGTTCTAATGAAAAACTGTTTTTT. Residues: CASRRGSNEKLFF.